These 11 T cell receptor beta chains were sequenced from one sample in a study of response to subunit inactivated influenza vaccine. TCRdb itself ran the RT-PCR reads through MiXCR, one entry per CDR3 protein. The table records about half a million distinct CDR3 sequences, about 10% of them present only once. This sample comprised PBMCs from blood, obtained 40 to 50 days after vaccination. These receptors were taken from a man aged 50-59 years who received an inactivated influenza vaccine.

This clonotype was seen a handful of times. This chain links TRBV10-3 with TRBJ1-5; 8 nucleotides line up with TRBD1. The CDR3 has 16 amino acids. The germline V gene encodes CDR1 ENHRY and CDR2 SYGVKD. V lost 3 bases, J lost 4 bases, and 8 bases stayed unmatched. The CDR3 protein is CAISESTGAPNQPQHF. CDR3 nucleotide sequence: TGTGCCATCAGTGAATCGACAGGGGCCCCAAATCAGCCCCAGCATTTT.

Only a few counts were recorded for this clonotype. Sequence at one end of the junction differs from germline and may be a read error. The J gene is TRBJ2-7, the V gene TRBV14; 10 positions agree with TRBD1. The length of the CDR3 is 15 residues. Germline CDR1 is SGHDN and CDR2 is FVKESK. CDR3: CASSQYSWGQGPYHF. The CDR3 nucleotides read TGTGCCAGCAGCCAATACTCCTGGGGACAGGGGCCGTACCACTTC. Full variable domain (rest looked up from reference TRBV14 and TRBJ2-7): EAGVTQFPSHSVIEKGQTVTLRCDPISGHDNLYWYRRVMGKEIKFLLHFVKESKQDESGMPNNRFLAERTGGTYSTLKVQPAELEDSGVYFCASSQYSWGQGPYHFGPGTRLTVT.

In its sample, this clonotype was seen a few times. V usage is TRBV9 and J usage is TRBJ2-1, with D possibly matching TRBD1 (6 bases). The CDR3 spans 14 residues. With 4 bases removed from V and 6 bases from J, the gap between germline ends came to 14 bases. CDR1 and CDR2 from the germline V gene are SGDLS and YYNGEE. For the CDR3, the DNA is TGTGCCAGCAGCCCCGACAGGAGAATCAATGAGCAGTTCTTC. Amino acid sequence: CASSPDRRINEQFF. Filled out from reference TRBV9 and TRBJ2-1, the complete variable domain reads DSGVTQTPKHLITATGQRVTLRCSPRSGDLSVYWYQQSLDQGLQFLIQYYNGEERAKGNILERFSAQQFPDLHSELNLSSLELGDSALYFCASSPDRRINEQFFGPGTRLTVL.

A few counts support this clonotype. The rearrangement joins TRBV9 to TRBJ2-1; unclear D gene. Germline CDR1 is SGDLS and CDR2 is YYNGEE. Trimming left V 4 bases short and J 3 bases short, with 14 bases between. This CDR3 contains 15 residues. The CDR3 sequence: CASSSKPGVYNEQFF. The CDR3 bases are TGTGCCAGCAGCTCAAAGCCTGGGGTCTACAATGAGCAGTTCTTC.

The chain is built from TRBV11-2 and TRBJ2-2; D may be TRBD2 (6 bases). Per germline, CDR1 SGHAT and CDR2 FQNNGV. The CDR3 has 15 residues. The V and J ends lost 5 bases and 4 bases respectively, with 14 bases between them. This CDR3 reads CASSVVASATGELFF. In DNA, the CDR3 is TGTGCCAGCAGCGTAGTGGCTAGCGCCACCGGGGAGCTGTTTTTT.

The table lists this clonotype with a few counts. The V call is TRBV5-5, the J call TRBJ1-6; 7 bases agree with TRBD1. CDR1 and CDR2 from the germline V gene are SGHKS and YYEKEE (reference sequence). CDR3 size: 15 residues. V shed 3 bases and J 9 bases; nucleotides not matched to a gene: 9. The CDR3 loop is CASSSREGARSPLHF. CDR3 bases: TGTGCCAGCAGCTCTCGGGAGGGGGCGCGTTCACCCCTCCACTTT.

This sequence joins TRBV7-2 and TRBJ2-5; TRBD1 matches at 8 bases. CDR3 length equals 16 residues. V gave up 5 bases and J gave up 2 bases; unmatched junction bases: 10. Per germline, CDR1 SGHTA and CDR2 FQGNSA. The CDR3 loop reads CASSGFSGTGQETQYF. For the CDR3, the DNA is TGTGCCAGCAGCGGATTCTCCGGGACAGGACAAGAGACCCAGTACTTC.

This clonotype was seen repeatedly, ten times or more. V and J are TRBV12-3 or TRBV12-4 and TRBJ2-4; 9 bases fit TRBD1. V lost 5 bases, J lost 4 bases, and 6 bases stayed unmatched. The CDR3 is made up of 15 amino acids. CDR3 in DNA: TGTGCCAGCAGTCTTTCCGGGACAGGGAAAAACATTCAGTACTTC. This translates into CASSLSGTGKNIQYF.

The chain links TRBV10-2 to TRBJ2-5; D possibly corresponds to TRBD2 (5 bases). Germline V lookup: CDR1 WSHSY, CDR2 SAAADI. The V gene lost 4 bases and the J gene lost 5 bases, with 8 bases spanning the gap. The CDR3 loop spans 12 amino acids. CDR3 protein: CASSAPGETQYF. The CDR3 DNA reads as TGCGCCAGCAGTGCCCCGGGGGAGACCCAGTACTTC.

This clonotype was seen a few times. The chain links TRBV4-2 to TRBJ2-5; D remains unclear. Germline-derived CDR1 and CDR2 are LGHNA and YNFKEQ. The CDR3 consists of 12 residues. The germline V and J ends were trimmed by 0 bases and 7 bases, with 6 bases remaining between them. CDR3 coding DNA: TGTGCCAGCAGCCAAGAACTCGGGACCCAGTACTTC. Its protein product is CASSQELGTQYF.

The chain couples TRBV7-9 to TRBJ2-4; 8 bases map to TRBD1. The CDR3 spans 12 residues. Looked up from germline, CDR1 is SEHNR and CDR2 is FQNEAQ (reference sequence). V lost 3 bases and J lost 11; bases outside the gene matches: 3. CDR3 sequence reads: CASSFDRGVQYF. CDR3 coding DNA: TGTGCCAGCAGCTTTGACAGGGGCGTTCAGTACTTC.